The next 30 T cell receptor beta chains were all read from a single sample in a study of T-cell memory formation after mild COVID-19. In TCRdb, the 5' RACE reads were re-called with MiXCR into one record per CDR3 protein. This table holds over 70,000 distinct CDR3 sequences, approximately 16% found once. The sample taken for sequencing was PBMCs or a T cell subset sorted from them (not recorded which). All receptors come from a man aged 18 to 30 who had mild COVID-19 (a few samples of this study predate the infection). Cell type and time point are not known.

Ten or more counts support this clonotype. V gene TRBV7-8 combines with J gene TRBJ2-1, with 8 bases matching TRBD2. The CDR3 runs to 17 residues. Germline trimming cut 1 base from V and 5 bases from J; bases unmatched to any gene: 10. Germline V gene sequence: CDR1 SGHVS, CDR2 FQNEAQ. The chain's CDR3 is CASSLGWSGGLNNEQFF. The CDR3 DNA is TGTGCCAGCAGCTTAGGGTGGAGCGGGGGACTCAACAATGAGCAGTTCTTC.

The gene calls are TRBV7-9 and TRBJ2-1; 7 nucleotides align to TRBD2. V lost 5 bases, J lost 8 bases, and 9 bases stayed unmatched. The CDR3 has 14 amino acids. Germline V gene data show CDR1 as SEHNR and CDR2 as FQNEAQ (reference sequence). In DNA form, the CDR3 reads TGTGCCAGCAGCACACGGGGGGAGCCCCATGAGCAGTTCTTC. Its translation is CASSTRGEPHEQFF. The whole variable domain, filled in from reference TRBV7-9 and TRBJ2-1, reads DTGVSQNPRHKITKRGQNVTFRCDPISEHNRLYWYRQTLGQGPEFLTYFQNEAQLEKSRLLSDRFSAERPKGSFSTLEIQRTEQGDSAMYLCASSTRGEPHEQFFGPGTRLTVL.

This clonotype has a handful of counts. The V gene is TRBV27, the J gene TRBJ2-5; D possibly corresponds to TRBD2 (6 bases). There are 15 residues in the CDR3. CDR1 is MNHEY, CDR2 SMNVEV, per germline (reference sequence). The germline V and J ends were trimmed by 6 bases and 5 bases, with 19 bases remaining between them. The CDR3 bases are TGTGCCAGCAGCCTGAATTGGGGAGGTGGGGAGACCCAGTACTTC. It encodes CASSLNWGGGETQYF.

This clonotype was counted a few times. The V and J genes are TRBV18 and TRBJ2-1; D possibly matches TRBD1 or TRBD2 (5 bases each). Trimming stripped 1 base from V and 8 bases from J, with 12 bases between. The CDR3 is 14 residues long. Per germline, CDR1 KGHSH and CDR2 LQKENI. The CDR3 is CASSPLGVGDEQFF. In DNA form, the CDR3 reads TGTGCCAGCTCACCACTGGGGGTGGGCGATGAGCAGTTCTTC. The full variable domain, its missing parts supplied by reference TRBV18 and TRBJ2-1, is NAGVMQNPRHLVRRRGQEARLRCSPMKGHSHVYWYRQLPEEGLKFMVYLQKENIIDESGMPKERFSAEFPKEGPSILRIQQVVRGDSAAYFCASSPLGVGDEQFFGPGTRLTVL.

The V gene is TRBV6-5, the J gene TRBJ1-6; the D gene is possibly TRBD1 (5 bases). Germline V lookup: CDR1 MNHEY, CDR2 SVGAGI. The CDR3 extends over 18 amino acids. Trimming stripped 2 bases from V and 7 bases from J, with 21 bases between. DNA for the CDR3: TGTGCCAGCAGTTACAAGCCGTGGGGCGGGCTCGACAATTCACCCCTCCACTTT. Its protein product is CASSYKPWGGLDNSPLHF.

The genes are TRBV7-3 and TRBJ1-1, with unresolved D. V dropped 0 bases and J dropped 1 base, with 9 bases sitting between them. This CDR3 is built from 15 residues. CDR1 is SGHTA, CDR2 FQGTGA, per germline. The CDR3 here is CASSLTLSENTEAFF. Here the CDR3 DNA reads TGTGCCAGCAGCTTAACGTTGTCGGAGAACACTGAAGCTTTCTTT.

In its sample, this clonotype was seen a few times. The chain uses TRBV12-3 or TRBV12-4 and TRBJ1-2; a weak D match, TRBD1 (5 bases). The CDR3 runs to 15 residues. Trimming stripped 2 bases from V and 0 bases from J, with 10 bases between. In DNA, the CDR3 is TGTGCCAGCAGTTTAACAGGCAGCCCTAACTATGGCTACACCTTC. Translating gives CASSLTGSPNYGYTF.

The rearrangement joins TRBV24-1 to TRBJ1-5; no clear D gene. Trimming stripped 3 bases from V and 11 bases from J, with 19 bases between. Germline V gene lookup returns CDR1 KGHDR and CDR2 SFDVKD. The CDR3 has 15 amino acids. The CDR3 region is CATSDADGANTTQHF. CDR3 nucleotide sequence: TGTGCCACCAGTGATGCTGACGGAGCCAACACGACCCAGCATTTT.

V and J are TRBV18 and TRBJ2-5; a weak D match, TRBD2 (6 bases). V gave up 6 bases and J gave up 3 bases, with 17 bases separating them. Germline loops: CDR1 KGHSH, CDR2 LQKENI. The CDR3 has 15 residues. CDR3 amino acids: CASSEGGRREETQYF. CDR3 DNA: TGTGCCAGCTCGGAGGGCGGTCGGAGAGAAGAGACCCAGTACTTC. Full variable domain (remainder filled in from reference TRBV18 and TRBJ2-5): NAGVMQNPRHLVRRRGQEARLRCSPMKGHSHVYWYRQLPEEGLKFMVYLQKENIIDESGMPKERFSAEFPKEGPSILRIQQVVRGDSAAYFCASSEGGRREETQYFGPGTRLLVL.

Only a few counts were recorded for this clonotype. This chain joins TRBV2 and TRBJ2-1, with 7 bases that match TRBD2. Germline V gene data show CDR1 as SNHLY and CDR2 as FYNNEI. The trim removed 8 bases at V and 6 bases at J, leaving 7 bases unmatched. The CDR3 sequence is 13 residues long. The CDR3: CASPSSGGNEQFF. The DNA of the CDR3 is TGTGCCAGCCCCTCGTCGGGGGGCAATGAGCAGTTCTTC.

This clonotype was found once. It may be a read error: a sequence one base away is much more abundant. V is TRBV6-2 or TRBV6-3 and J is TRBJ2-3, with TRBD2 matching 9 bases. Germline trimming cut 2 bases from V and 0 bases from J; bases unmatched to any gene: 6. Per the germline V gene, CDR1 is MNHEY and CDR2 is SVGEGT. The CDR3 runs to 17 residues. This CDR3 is CASSYLTLAGSTDTQYF. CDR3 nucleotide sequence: TGTGCCAGCAGTTACCTTACGCTAGCGGGGAGCACAGATACGCAGTATTTT.

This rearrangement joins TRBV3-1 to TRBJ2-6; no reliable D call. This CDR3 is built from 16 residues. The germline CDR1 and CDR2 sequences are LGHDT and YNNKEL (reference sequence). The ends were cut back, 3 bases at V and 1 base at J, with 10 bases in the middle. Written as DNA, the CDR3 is TGTGCCAGCAGCCAGCAACGGATTTCTGGGGCCAACGTCCTGACTTTC. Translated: CASSQQRISGANVLTF.

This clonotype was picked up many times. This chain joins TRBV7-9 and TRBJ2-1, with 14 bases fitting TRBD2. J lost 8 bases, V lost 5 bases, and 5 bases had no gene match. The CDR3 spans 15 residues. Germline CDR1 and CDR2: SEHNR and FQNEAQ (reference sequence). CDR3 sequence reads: CASSRLAGGQDEQFF. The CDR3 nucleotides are TGTGCCAGCAGCCGACTAGCGGGGGGGCAGGATGAGCAGTTCTTC.

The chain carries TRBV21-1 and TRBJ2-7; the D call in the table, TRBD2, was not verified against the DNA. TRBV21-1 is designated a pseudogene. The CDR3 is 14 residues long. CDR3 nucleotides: TGTGCCAGCAGCAGCCTAAGGGAGACCTACGAGCAGTACTTC. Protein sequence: CASSSLRETYEQYF.

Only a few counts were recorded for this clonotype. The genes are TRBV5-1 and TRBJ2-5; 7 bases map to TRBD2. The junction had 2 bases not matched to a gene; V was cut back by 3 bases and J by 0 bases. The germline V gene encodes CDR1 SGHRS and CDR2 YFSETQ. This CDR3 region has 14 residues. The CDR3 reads CASSYAGDQETQYF. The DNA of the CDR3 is TGCGCCAGCAGCTACGCGGGAGACCAAGAGACCCAGTACTTC.

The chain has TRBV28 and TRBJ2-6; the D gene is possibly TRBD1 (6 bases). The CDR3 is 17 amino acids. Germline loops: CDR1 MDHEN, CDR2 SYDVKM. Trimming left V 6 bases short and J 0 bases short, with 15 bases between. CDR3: CASRAGQYLSGANVLTF. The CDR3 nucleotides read TGTGCCAGCAGGGCTGGACAGTACCTCTCTGGGGCCAACGTCCTGACTTTC. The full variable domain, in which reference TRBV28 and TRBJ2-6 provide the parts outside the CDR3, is DVKVTQSSRYLVKRTGEKVFLECVQDMDHENMFWYRQDPGLGLRLIYFSYDVKMKEKGDIPEGYSVSREKKERFSLILESASTNQTSMYLCASRAGQYLSGANVLTFGAGSRLTVL.

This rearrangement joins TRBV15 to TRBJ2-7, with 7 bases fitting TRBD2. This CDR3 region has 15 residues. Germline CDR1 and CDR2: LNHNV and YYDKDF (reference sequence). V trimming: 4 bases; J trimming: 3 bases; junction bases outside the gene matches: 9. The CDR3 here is CATSNSGGPIYEQYF. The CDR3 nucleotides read TGTGCCACCAGCAACTCGGGGGGACCCATCTACGAGCAGTACTTC.

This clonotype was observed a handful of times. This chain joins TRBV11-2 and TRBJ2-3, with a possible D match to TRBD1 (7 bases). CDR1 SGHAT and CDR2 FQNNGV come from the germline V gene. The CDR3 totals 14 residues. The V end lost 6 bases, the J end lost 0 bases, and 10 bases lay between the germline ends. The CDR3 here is CASRPGGSTDTQYF. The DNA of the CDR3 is TGTGCCAGCAGACCAGGGGGGAGCACAGATACGCAGTATTTT. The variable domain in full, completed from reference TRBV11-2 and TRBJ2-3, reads EAGVAQSPRYKIIEKRQSVAFWCNPISGHATLYWYQQILGQGPKLLIQFQNNGVVDDSQLPKDRFSAERLKGVDSTLKIQPAKLEDSAVYLCASRPGGSTDTQYFGPGTRLTVL.

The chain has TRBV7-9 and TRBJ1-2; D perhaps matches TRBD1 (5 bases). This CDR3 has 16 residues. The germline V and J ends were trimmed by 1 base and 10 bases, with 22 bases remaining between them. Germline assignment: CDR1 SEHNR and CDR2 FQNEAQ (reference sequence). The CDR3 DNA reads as TGTGCCAGCAGCTTAGGGATCGGGACGGCTTCCTTCGCCTACACCTTC. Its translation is CASSLGIGTASFAYTF.

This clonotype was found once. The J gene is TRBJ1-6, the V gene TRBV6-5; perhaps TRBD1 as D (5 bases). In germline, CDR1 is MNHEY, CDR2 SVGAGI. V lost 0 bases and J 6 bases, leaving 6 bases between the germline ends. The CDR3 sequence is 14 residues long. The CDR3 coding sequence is TGTGCCAGCAGTTACTCGGGGGTTAATTCACCCCTCCACTTT. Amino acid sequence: CASSYSGVNSPLHF.

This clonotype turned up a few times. The CDR3, as DNA: TGTGCCAGCAGTTTTGGACAGGGGGCAGATACGCAGTATTTT. Translating gives CASSFGQGADTQYF. V is TRBV6-2 or TRBV6-3 and J is TRBJ2-3; the match to TRBD1 covers 10 bases. This CDR3 contains 14 residues. Germline trimming cut 4 bases from V and 4 bases from J; bases unmatched to any gene: 2. The V gene's germline CDR1 is MNHEY and CDR2 SVGEGT.

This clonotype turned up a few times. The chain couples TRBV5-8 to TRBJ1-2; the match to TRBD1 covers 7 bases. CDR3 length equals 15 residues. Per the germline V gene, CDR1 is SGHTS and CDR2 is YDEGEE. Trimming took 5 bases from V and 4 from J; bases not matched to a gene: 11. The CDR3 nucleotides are TGTGCCAGCAGACCCTGGGGACAGATCCTCTATGGCTACACCTTC. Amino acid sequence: CASRPWGQILYGYTF.

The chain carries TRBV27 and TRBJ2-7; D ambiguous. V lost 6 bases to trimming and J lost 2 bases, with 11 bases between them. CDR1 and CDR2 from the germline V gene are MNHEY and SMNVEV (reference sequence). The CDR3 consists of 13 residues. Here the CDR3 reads CASSPRLAYEQYF. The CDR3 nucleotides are TGTGCCAGCAGCCCACGCCTCGCCTACGAGCAGTACTTC.

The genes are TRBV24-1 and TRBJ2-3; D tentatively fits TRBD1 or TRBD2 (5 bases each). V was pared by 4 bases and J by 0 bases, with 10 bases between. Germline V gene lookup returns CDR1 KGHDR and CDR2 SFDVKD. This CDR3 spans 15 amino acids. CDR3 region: CATSDLGDSTDTQYF. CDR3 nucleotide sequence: TGTGCCACCAGTGACCTAGGGGACAGCACAGATACGCAGTATTTT.

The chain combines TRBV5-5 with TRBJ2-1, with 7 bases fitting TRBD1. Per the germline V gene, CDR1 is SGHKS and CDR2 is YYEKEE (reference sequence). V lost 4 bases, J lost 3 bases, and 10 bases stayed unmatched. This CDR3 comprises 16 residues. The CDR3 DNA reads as TGTGCCAGCAGCGTCCGACAGGGTAGGGTCTACAATGAGCAGTTCTTC. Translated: CASSVRQGRVYNEQFF.

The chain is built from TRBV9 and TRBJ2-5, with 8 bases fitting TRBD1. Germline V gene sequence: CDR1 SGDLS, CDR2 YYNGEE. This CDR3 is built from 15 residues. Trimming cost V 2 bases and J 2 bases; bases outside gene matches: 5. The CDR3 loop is CASSVGRGHQETQYF. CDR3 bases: TGTGCCAGCAGCGTGGGCAGGGGGCATCAAGAGACCCAGTACTTC.

CDR3 DNA: TGCGCCAGCAGAGACAGGGGTGGTACCTACGAGCAGTACTTC. Translating it yields CASRDRGGTYEQYF. V and J are TRBV10-2 and TRBJ2-7; 8 bases are a match to TRBD1. Germline V gene sequence: CDR1 WSHSY, CDR2 SAAADI. Trimming took 6 bases from V and 2 from J; bases not matched to a gene: 6. This CDR3 has 14 amino acids.

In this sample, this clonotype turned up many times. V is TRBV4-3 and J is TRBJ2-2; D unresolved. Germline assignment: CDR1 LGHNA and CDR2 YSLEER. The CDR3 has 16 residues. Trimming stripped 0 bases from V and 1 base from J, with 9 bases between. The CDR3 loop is CASSQDRSENTGELFF. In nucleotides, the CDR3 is TGCGCCAGCAGCCAAGATAGGAGCGAGAACACCGGGGAGCTGTTTTTT.

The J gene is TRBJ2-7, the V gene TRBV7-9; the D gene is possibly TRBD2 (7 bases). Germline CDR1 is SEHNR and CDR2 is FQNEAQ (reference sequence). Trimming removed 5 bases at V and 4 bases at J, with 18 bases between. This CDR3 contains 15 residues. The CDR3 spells CASSDRRGASYEQYF. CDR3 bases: TGTGCCAGCAGCGACCGCCGGGGGGCCTCATACGAGCAGTACTTC. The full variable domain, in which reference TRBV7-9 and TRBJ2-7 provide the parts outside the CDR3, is DTGVSQNPRHKITKRGQNVTFRCDPISEHNRLYWYRQTLGQGPEFLTYFQNEAQLEKSRLLSDRFSAERPKGSFSTLEIQRTEQGDSAMYLCASSDRRGASYEQYFGPGTRLTVT.

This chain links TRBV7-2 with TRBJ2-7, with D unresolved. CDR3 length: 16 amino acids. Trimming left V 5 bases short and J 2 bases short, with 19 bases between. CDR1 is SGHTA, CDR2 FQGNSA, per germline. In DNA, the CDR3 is TGTGCCAGCAGCCCAACTGGTAGGACGGCGACCTACGAGCAGTACTTC. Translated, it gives CASSPTGRTATYEQYF. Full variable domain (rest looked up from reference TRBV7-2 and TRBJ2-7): GAGVSQSPSNKVTEKGKDVELRCDPISGHTALYWYRQSLGQGLEFLIYFQGNSAPDKSGLPSDRFSAERTGGSVSTLTIQRTQQEDSAVYLCASSPTGRTATYEQYFGPGTRLTVT.